This is a list of T cell receptor beta chains from one sample in a study of blood T cell repertoires in COVID-19. Clones were read by immunoSEQ multiplex PCR, and TCRdb kept only the in-frame ones, dropping some. Of about 190,000 clones listed, roughly 84% were seen once; the top ten hold around 19%. Sequenced input: peripheral blood. Receptors originate from a human donor in a cohort sampled during active COVID-19. The CDR3 runs from the conserved cysteine through the conserved F or W. D genes are given only for firm matches. A clone size is listed for some rows: how often the clone was seen (once, few, many), or a class if it is expanded.

>NA|TRBJ1-5|NA|16|TRBV6-1
TGTGCCAGCAGTGCCAGCGAAGCGGGAGTCAATCAGCCCCAGCATTTT
CASSASEAGVNQPQHF
>NA|TRBJ2-1|TRBD1|18|TRBV4-1
TGCGCCAGCAGCCGCCCCTTGGGTGAACAGGGGTTAGGGAATGAGCAGTTCTTC
CASSRPLGEQGLGNEQFF
>NA|TRBJ1-1|TRBD1|14|TRBV5-6
TGTGCCAGCAGCCCGGCAGGGGGCAACACTGAAGCTTTCTTT
CASSPAGGNTEAFF
>once|TRBJ2-2|TRBD2|14|TRBV5-1
TGCGCCAGCAGCTACCCTAGCGGGTCCGGGGAGCTGTTTTTT
CASSYPSGSGELFF
>NA|TRBJ2-3|NA|15|TRBV5-1
TGCGCCAGCAGCTTGAATATAGTTTACACAGATACGCAGTATTTT
CASSLNIVYTDTQYF
>NA|TRBJ2-7|TRBD1|13|TRBV19
TGTGCCAGTATGGGACAGGATCCCTACGAGCAGTACTTC
CASMGQDPYEQYF
>NA|TRBJ2-5|NA|14|TRBV7-2
TGTGCCAGCAGCTTCAAACTAGACCAAGAGACCCAGTACTTC
CASSFKLDQETQYF
>NA|TRBJ2-3|NA|17|TRBV21-1
TGTGCCAGCAGCAACCACTCGGACTTACCTCACACAGATACGCAGTATTTT
CASSNHSDLPHTDTQYF
>NA|TRBJ1-5|NA|14|TRBV20-1
TGCAGTGCTAGTGGCCAGGGTATTTATCAGCCCCAGCATTTT
CSASGQGIYQPQHF
>NA|TRBJ2-5|TRBD1|14|TRBV19
TGTGCCGGCCGCTCCCGGGACAGACAAGAGACCCAGTACTTC
CAGRSRDRQETQYF
>few|TRBJ1-1|NA|13|TRBV5-1
TGCGCCACTAGGGAGCATCTGAACACTGAAGCTTTCTTT
CATREHLNTEAFF
>NA|TRBJ2-1|NA|13|TRBV7-2
TGTGCCAGCAGCTTGGGTCAGGGGAGTGAGCAGTTCTTC
CASSLGQGSEQFF
>NA|TRBJ2-3|NA|15|TRBV19
TGTGCCAGTAGTATAAGGAGGAGAGGAGCAGATACGCAGTATTTT
CASSIRRRGADTQYF
>NA|TRBJ1-1|NA|15|TRBV18
TGTGCCAGCTCACCAGAGAGGGTGGCGAACACTGAAGCTTTCTTT
CASSPERVANTEAFF
>few|TRBJ2-7|NA|14|TRBV4-1
TGCGCCAGCAGCCACGACACTGGGTACTACGAGCAGTACTTC
CASSHDTGYYEQYF
>once|TRBJ2-7|TRBD2|15|TRBV5-1
TGCGCCAGCAGCTTAACTAGCGGGACCCCCCACGAGCAGTACTTC
CASSLTSGTPHEQYF
>NA|TRBJ1-6|TRBD1|17|TRBV18
TGTGCCAGCGGCCGCCAGTTTGGGACAGGATCAGATTCACCCCTCCACTTT
CASGRQFGTGSDSPLHF
>once|TRBJ1-2|NA|14|TRBV28
TGTGCCAGCACCTCCGACAGCGAGAACTATGGCTACACCTTC
CASTSDSENYGYTF
>NA|TRBJ2-7|NA|14|TRBV11-2
TGTGCCAGCAGCTTAGTAGCGGCCCTCCCGCCGCAGTACTTC
CASSLVAALPPQYF
>few|TRBJ2-7|TRBD2|14|TRBV11-2
TGTGCCAGCAGCTTGAGGGAGGGCCAATACGAGCAGTACTTC
CASSLREGQYEQYF
>NA|TRBJ2-3|TRBD1|15|TRBV7-8
TGTGCCAGCAGCTTCGAGAACAGGGGGCTGAGTACGCAGTATTTT
CASSFENRGLSTQYF
>once|TRBJ2-1|NA|15|TRBV19
TGTGCCACTCGACAGTTGCTCAGCTCCTACAATGAGCAGTTCTTC
CATRQLLSSYNEQFF
>NA|TRBJ2-2|NA|14|TRBV5-6
TGTGCCAGCAGCCAATTCATGAACACCGGGGAGCTGTTTTTT
CASSQFMNTGELFF
>NA|TRBJ2-1|NA|20|TRBV3-1/TRBV3-2
TGTGCCAGCAGCCAAGGGTTCTTGCGGCGGGGGCCCCCCTCCTACAATGAGCAGTTCTTC
CASSQGFLRRGPPSYNEQFF
>NA|TRBJ1-1|NA|18|TRBV15
TGTGCCACCAGCAGAGTTTGGGAAGGGAGATTTTTCGGCACTGAAGCTTTCTTT
CATSRVWEGRFFGTEAFF
>NA|TRBJ2-3|TRBD2|15|TRBV2
TGTGCCAGCGCGCAGAGGGAGGGCCTCGTAGATACGCAGTATTTT
CASAQREGLVDTQYF
>NA|TRBJ2-2|TRBD1|17|TRBV5-8
TGTGCCAGCAGCTTCCCCTTACAGGGGACGAGCACCGGGGAGCTGTTTTTT
CASSFPLQGTSTGELFF
>few|TRBJ2-2|NA|16|TRBV6-5
TGTGCCAGCAGTTACGTCGGATCCTCTGGGACACACGCGCTGTTTTTT
CASSYVGSSGTHALFF
>few|TRBJ1-3|TRBD1|13|TRBV28
TGTGCCAGCAGGCGGGACAGCCAGAACACCATATATTTT
CASRRDSQNTIYF
>NA|TRBJ2-5|TRBD2|17|TRBV4-1
TGCGCCAGCAGCCAAGGCACTAGCGGGGGGGCTTTAGAGACCCAGTACTTC
CASSQGTSGGALETQYF
>NA|TRBJ2-5|TRBD2|16|TRBV12-5
TGTGCTAGTGGTTTGTCTCACGCGGGAGGGCGAGAGACCCAGTACTTC
CASGLSHAGGRETQYF
>once|TRBJ2-1|TRBD2|17|TRBV13
TGTGCCAGCAGCCCGACCCCGGGGAGCGGGGGGTACAATGAGCAGTTCTTC
CASSPTPGSGGYNEQFF
>NA|TRBJ2-1|NA|14|TRBV2
TGTGCCAGCAGCGCGACAGCTTACTACAATGAGCAGTTCTTC
CASSATAYYNEQFF
>NA|TRBJ2-7|TRBD2|14|TRBV3-1/TRBV3-2
TGTGCCAGCAGCCAGCCGGGACTAGTGATCGAGCAGTACTTC
CASSQPGLVIEQYF
>NA|TRBJ2-5|TRBD1|17|TRBV7-2
TGTGCCAGCAGCGCCCGGGGACAGGGGCTCTGGCAAGAGACCCAGTACTTC
CASSARGQGLWQETQYF
>once|TRBJ1-2|TRBD1|14|TRBV27
TGTGCCAGCAGTTTATCTGGGACAGCCTATGGCTACACCTTC
CASSLSGTAYGYTF
>NA|TRBJ2-3|NA|11|TRBV11-2
TGTGCCAGCAGCCTAATAGATACGCAGTATTTT
CASSLIDTQYF
>NA|TRBJ1-1|NA|13|TRBV19
TGTGCCAGTAGTGGGGCAGGGAACACTGAAGCTTTCTTT
CASSGAGNTEAFF
>NA|TRBJ2-7|NA|12|TRBV9
TGTGCCAGCAGCCCGACTAGAGGCGAGCAGTACTTC
CASSPTRGEQYF
>few|TRBJ1-2|TRBD1|16|TRBV3-1/TRBV3-2
TGTGCCAGCAGCCACCTATACGGACAGGGGGCCTATGGCTACACCTTC
CASSHLYGQGAYGYTF
>NA|TRBJ2-1|TRBD2|15|TRBV7-7
TGTGCCAGCAGCCGCGGACTAGCGGGAGTCGATGAGCAGTTCTTC
CASSRGLAGVDEQFF
>NA|TRBJ1-4|NA|15|TRBV5-8
TGTGCCAGCAGCTTCGTGAGAATCAGCGGGGAAAAACTGTTTTTT
CASSFVRISGEKLFF
>NA|TRBJ2-7|TRBD1|14|TRBV2
TGTGCCAGCACCGCGCAGGGGGCCTCCTACGAGCAGTACTTC
CASTAQGASYEQYF
>NA|TRBJ2-7|TRBD2|16|TRBV25-1
TGTGCCAGCAGTGAACGACTAGCGGGGGGGGCCTACGAGCAGTACTTC
CASSERLAGGAYEQYF
>once|TRBJ2-3|NA|13|TRBV7-2
TGTGCCAGCAGCTTAGCCCCGCAGCGCGATCAGTATTTT
CASSLAPQRDQYF
>NA|TRBJ2-1|NA|13|TRBV19
TGTGCCAGTAGGGGGAGCTCCTACAATGAGCAGTTCTTC
CASRGSSYNEQFF
>NA|TRBJ1-2|NA|13|TRBV2
TGTGCCAGCAGTGCCTCAGGGGCCTATGGCTACACCTTC
CASSASGAYGYTF
>NA|TRBJ1-2|NA|19|TRBV13
TGTGCCAGCAGCTATGGAAACTTAATCGGGACGGGAGGTAACTATGGCTACACCTTC
CASSYGNLIGTGGNYGYTF
>once|TRBJ2-5|TRBD1|15|TRBV7-6
TGTGCCAGCAGCTTAGAGGGACAGGCCCAGGGGACCCAGTACTTC
CASSLEGQAQGTQYF
>NA|TRBJ2-7|TRBD1|13|TRBV12-3/TRBV12-4
TGTGCCAGCAGTCCGCCGGGACAGGGTGAGCAGTACTTC
CASSPPGQGEQYF
>NA|TRBJ2-2|TRBD2|16|TRBV7-9
TGTGCCAGCAAGGGCGGCGGGGGTACGAACACCGGGGAGCTGTTTTTT
CASKGGGGTNTGELFF
>NA|TRBJ2-5|NA|15|TRBV5-4
TGTGCCAGCAGCCTATCGACAGGAAATCAAGAGACCCAGTACTTC
CASSLSTGNQETQYF
>once|TRBJ2-3|TRBD2|18|TRBV7-6
TGTGCCAGCAGCTTAGTTGGTCTAGCGGGGATGGGAACAGATACGCAGTATTTT
CASSLVGLAGMGTDTQYF
>NA|TRBJ2-2|NA|14|TRBV5-5
TGTGCCAGCAGCTTTCAGGTCTCTCCCGGGGAGCTGTTTTTT
CASSFQVSPGELFF
>NA|TRBJ2-1|NA|16|TRBV4-1
TGCGCCAGCAGCCAGGGGGACACGAGCTCCTACAATGAGCAGTTCTTC
CASSQGDTSSYNEQFF